This T cell receptor (beta chain) is from a study of control samples from healthy donors and cancer patients. Generated by immunoSEQ multiplex PCR, the TCRdb table keeps only in-frame clones and is missing some. This table holds some 76,000 clones, nearly 90% found once. The CDR3 runs to 13 residues. From germline, CDR1 is LGHDT and CDR2 YNNKEL (reference sequence). With 7 bases removed from V and 4 bases from J, the gap between germline ends came to 11 bases. This TCR came from a man between 60 and 75 years old with lung cancer. Specimen: PBMCs. The chain combines TRBV3-1 (or the pseudogene TRBV3-2) with TRBJ2-1; no clear D gene. The CDR3 DNA reads as TGTGCCAGCACCCCTCTTGGTTACAATGAGCAGTTCTTC. It translates to CASTPLGYNEQFF.